The clone carrying this T cell receptor beta chain was counted only a few times. Extraction of PBMCs used roughly 10 ml of fresh peripheral blood. V was cut by 10 bases and J by 1 base, with 19 bases left in between. This CDR3 has 15 amino acids. Germline V CDR1 and CDR2: ENHRY, SYGVKD. RNA transcripts provided the source from which TCR beta CDR3 regions were amplified. The HTBI primer set served for first-round RT-PCR of the TCR CDR3. TCRdb re-analysed the multiplex PCR reads in MiXCR, keeping a single row per CDR3 protein. The repertoire holds about 640,000 distinct CDR3 sequences, with about 14% as singletons. The data originate from a study of T cells in Graves' hyperthyroidism and ophthalmopathy.

Sample: blood. The chain links TRBV10-3 to TRBJ1-1; TRBD1 might be the D (5 bases). The TCR comes from a woman aged 45-65 years with Graves' ophthalmopathy. The CDR3 sequence: CATRQPREPNTEAFF. DNA of the CDR3: TGTGCCACCCGACAACCCAGGGAACCGAACACTGAAGCTTTCTTT.